The source of this T cell receptor beta chain is a study of control samples from healthy donors and cancer patients. The table came from immunoSEQ multiplex PCR; TCRdb's copy has only in-frame clones and leaves some out. In the table there are over 70,000 clones, about 89% of which are singletons. The CDR3 covers 17 residues. Germline lookup yields CDR1 MNHNY and CDR2 SVGAGI (reference sequence). V shed 5 bases, J shed 1 base, and the junction held 8 bases outside the gene matches. In this sample, this clone turned up a few times. The chain recombines TRBV6-6 with TRBJ2-5; 12 nucleotides line up with TRBD2. The specimen sequenced was PBMCs. This clonotype was sampled from a woman between 45 and 60 years old with colorectal cancer. The CDR3 DNA sequence: TGTGCCAGCAGTCGCCCAACTAGCGGGGGGATCCAAGAGACCCAGTACTTC. The encoded protein is CASSRPTSGGIQETQYF.